These 11 T cell receptor beta chains came from one sample sequenced in a study of graft-versus-host responses after intestinal transplantation. The data were produced by immunoSEQ multiplex PCR, yet TCRdb's version contains in-frame clones alone and is incomplete. The data show tens of thousands of clones, 90% to 95% seen once. The antigens these receptors bind are not known. This specimen consisted of unstimulated CD8+ T cells sorted from spleen or lymph node cells, obtained before transplant. These receptors all come from a human donor who was the organ donor for an intestinal transplant.

This clone was seen once. The rearrangement uses TRBV27 and TRBJ2-7; weak D call: TRBD1 (6 bases). Germline V gene sequence: CDR1 MNHEY, CDR2 SMNVEV (reference sequence). The CDR3 is 13 residues long. Trimming pared 7 bases from V and 4 bases from J, leaving 14 bases between. The CDR3 nucleotides are TGTGCCAGCACGGTGGGGGCAGGGTACGAGCAGTACTTC. The encoded protein is CASTVGAGYEQYF.

This chain uses TRBV5-4 with TRBJ2-5; D unresolved. Per germline, CDR1 SGHNT and CDR2 YYREEE (reference sequence). The CDR3 is 13 residues long. V lost 0 bases, J lost 2 bases, and 5 bases lay in between. In nucleotides, the CDR3 is TGTGCCAGCAGCTTGGAAGAGCAAGAGACCCAGTACTTC. Translated: CASSLEEQETQYF.

CDR3 region: CASTFAGGLADTQYF. Written as DNA, the CDR3 is TGTGCCAGCACTTTTGCGGGGGGCCTTGCAGATACGCAGTATTTT. The chain links TRBV6-1 to TRBJ2-3, with TRBD2 matching 8 bases. Germline CDR1 is MNHNS and CDR2 is SASEGT. V was clipped by 7 bases and J by 4 bases; unmatched bases: 10. This CDR3 has 15 residues.

V gene TRBV6-5 combines with J gene TRBJ1-6; 11 nucleotides match TRBD1. With 2 bases clipped from V and 6 bases from J, the junction kept 0 bases outside the gene matches. This CDR3 has 15 residues. Germline CDR1 MNHEY, CDR2 SVGAGI. CDR3: CASSYGTGGNSPLHF. The CDR3 DNA follows: TGTGCCAGCAGTTACGGGACAGGGGGTAATTCACCCCTCCACTTT.

This chain uses TRBV7-9 with TRBJ2-7; D uncertain. The CDR3 covers 12 residues. Germline V gene sequence: CDR1 SEHNR, CDR2 FQNEAQ (reference sequence). V lost 2 bases, J lost 0 bases, and 2 bases lay in between. CDR3: CASSLISYEQYF. For the CDR3, the DNA is TGTGCCAGCAGCTTAATCTCCTACGAGCAGTACTTC.

The rearrangement uses TRBV27 and TRBJ1-2, with TRBD1 matching over 9 bases. The V and J ends lost 8 bases and 6 bases, in that order; junction bases with no gene match: 4. CDR3 length: 12 amino acids. Germline CDR1 MNHEY, CDR2 SMNVEV (reference sequence). CDR3: CASSDRGHGYTF. The CDR3 nucleotides read TGTGCCAGCTCGGACAGGGGACATGGCTACACCTTC.

The V call is TRBV4-1, the J call TRBJ1-5; TRBD1 matches 8 bases. CDR3 size: 15 residues. After removal of 1 base from V and 4 bases from J, the junction contained 3 bases not matched to a gene. Germline-derived CDR1 and CDR2 are MGHRA and YSYEKL. The CDR3: CASSQAGTGNQPQHF. CDR3 DNA: TGCGCCAGCAGCCAAGCCGGGACAGGTAATCAGCCCCAGCATTTT.

The rearrangement links TRBV7-8 to TRBJ2-5, with 9 bases aligning to TRBD2. The germline gives CDR1 SGHVS, CDR2 FQNEAQ. V was clipped by 2 bases and J by 4 bases; unmatched bases: 2. The CDR3 extends over 14 amino acids. The CDR3 coding sequence is TGTGCCAGCAGCTTAATGGGACTAGCAGAGACCCAGTACTTC. It is translated as CASSLMGLAETQYF.

The gene calls are TRBV30 and TRBJ2-1; TRBD1 is a possible D gene (5 bases). V was shortened by 0 bases and J by 0 bases, with 15 bases between the two germline ends. The germline V gene encodes CDR1 GTSNPN and CDR2 SVGIG (reference sequence). This CDR3 has 17 residues. Here the CDR3 reads CAWSVQVGASSYNEQFF. Written as DNA, the CDR3 is TGTGCCTGGAGTGTACAGGTAGGCGCCAGCTCCTACAATGAGCAGTTCTTC.

The chain employs TRBV27 and TRBJ2-7; D is perhaps TRBD1 (5 bases). Germline assignment: CDR1 MNHEY and CDR2 SMNVEV (reference sequence). CDR3 length: 19 residues. V gave up 5 bases and J gave up 3 bases, with 29 bases separating them. The CDR3 DNA follows: TGTGCCAGCAGTCTGTCAGGGCAGGGCCCCTTTGGGCGATACTACGAGCAGTACTTC. Encoded protein: CASSLSGQGPFGRYYEQYF.

The rearrangement links TRBV27 to TRBJ1-5; 8 bases agree with TRBD1. V was pared by 6 bases and J by 7 bases, with 23 bases of the junction left unmatched. From germline, CDR1 is MNHEY and CDR2 SMNVEV (reference sequence). This CDR3 is built from 19 residues. In DNA, the CDR3 is TGTGCCAGCAGCCACTTCGTTCACGACAGGGGAGGCTACGGACAGCCCCAGCATTTT. Protein: CASSHFVHDRGGYGQPQHF.